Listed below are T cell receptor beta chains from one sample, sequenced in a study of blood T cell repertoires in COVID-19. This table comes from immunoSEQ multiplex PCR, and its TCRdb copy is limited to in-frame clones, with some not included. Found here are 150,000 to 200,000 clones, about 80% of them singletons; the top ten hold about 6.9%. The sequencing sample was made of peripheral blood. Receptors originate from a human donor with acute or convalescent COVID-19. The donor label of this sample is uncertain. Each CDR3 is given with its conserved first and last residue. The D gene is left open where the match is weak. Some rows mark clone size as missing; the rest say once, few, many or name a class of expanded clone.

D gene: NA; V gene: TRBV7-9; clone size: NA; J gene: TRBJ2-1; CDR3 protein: CASSFQAGTSRNEQFF; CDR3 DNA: TGTGCCAGCAGCTTCCAAGCAGGGACTTCGCGGAATGAGCAGTTCTTC
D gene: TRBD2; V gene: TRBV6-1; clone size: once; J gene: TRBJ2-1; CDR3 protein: CASSEDPASGSSYNEQFF; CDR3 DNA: TGTGCCAGCAGTGAAGACCCCGCTAGCGGTAGCTCCTACAATGAGCAGTTCTTC
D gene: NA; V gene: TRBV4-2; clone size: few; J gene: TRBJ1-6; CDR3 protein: CASSQVLASGNSPLHF; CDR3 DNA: TGTGCCAGCAGCCAAGTCCTCGCATCAGGGAACTCACCCCTCCACTTT
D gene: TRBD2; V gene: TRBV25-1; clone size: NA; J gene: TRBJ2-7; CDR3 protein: CASSGAGPYEQYF; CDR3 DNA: TGTGCCAGCAGTGGAGCGGGACCCTACGAGCAGTACTTC
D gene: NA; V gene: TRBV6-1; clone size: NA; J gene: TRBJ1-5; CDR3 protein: CASSELGGSQPQHF; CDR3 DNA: TGTGCCAGCAGTGAACTGGGCGGGAGCCAGCCCCAGCATTTT
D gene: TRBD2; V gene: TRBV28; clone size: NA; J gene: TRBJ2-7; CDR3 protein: CASSLVRTSGYEQYF; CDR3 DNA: TGTGCCAGCAGTTTAGTGAGGACTAGCGGGTACGAGCAGTACTTC
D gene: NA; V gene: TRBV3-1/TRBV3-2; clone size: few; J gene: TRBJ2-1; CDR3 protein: CASSQVGSHNEQFF; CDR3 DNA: TGTGCCAGCAGCCAAGTGGGCAGCCACAATGAGCAGTTCTTC
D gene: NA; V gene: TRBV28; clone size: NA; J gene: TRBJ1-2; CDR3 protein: CASSRNYGYTF; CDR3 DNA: TGTGCCAGCAGCCGTAACTATGGCTACACCTTC
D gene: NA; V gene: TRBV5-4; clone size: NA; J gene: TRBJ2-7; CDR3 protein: CASSLTGFGEQYF; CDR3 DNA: TGTGCCAGCAGCTTGACAGGGTTCGGCGAGCAGTACTTC
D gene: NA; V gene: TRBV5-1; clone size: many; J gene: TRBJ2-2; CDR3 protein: CASSLVGQVGTGELFF; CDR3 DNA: TGCGCCAGCAGCTTGGTGGGGCAGGTCGGGACCGGGGAGCTGTTTTTT
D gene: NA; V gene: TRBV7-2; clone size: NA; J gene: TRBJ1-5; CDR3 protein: CASSPQVDQPQHF; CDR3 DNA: TGTGCCAGCAGCCCACAGGTTGATCAGCCCCAGCATTTT
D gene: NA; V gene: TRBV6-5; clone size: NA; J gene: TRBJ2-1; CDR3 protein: CASSSGLVQFF; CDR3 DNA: TGTGCCAGCAGTTCAGGACTGGTCCAGTTCTTC
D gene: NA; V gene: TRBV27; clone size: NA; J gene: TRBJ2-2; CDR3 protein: CASSSGTRFPGELFF; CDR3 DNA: TGTGCCAGCAGCTCCGGGACACGCTTCCCCGGGGAGCTGTTTTTT
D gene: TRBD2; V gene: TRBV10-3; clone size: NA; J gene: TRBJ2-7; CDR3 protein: CAISVLAGSIYEQYF; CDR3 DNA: TGTGCCATCAGTGTTCTAGCGGGTTCCATCTACGAGCAGTACTTC
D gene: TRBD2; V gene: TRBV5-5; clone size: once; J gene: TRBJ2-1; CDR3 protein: CASSTAGTSGYNEQFF; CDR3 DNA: TGTGCCAGCAGCACCGCCGGGACTAGCGGATACAATGAGCAGTTCTTC
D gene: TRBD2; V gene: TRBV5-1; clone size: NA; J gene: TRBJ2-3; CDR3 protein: CASTIGDGRATNTQYF; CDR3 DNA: TGCGCCAGCACCATTGGGGACGGGAGGGCCACCAATACGCAGTATTTT
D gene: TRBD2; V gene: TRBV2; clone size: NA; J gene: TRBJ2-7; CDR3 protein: CASNPTRGSGSNEQYF; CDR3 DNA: TGTGCCAGCAACCCTACCCGTGGTAGCGGGAGTAACGAGCAGTACTTC
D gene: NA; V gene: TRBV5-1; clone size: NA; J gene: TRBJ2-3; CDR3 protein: CASSRGGGADTQYF; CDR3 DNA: TGCGCCAGCAGCAGAGGAGGGGGGGCAGATACGCAGTATTTT
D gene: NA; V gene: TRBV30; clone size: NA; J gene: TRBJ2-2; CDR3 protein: CAWRRYSNTGELFF; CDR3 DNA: TGTGCCTGGAGGCGATATTCGAACACCGGGGAGCTGTTTTTT
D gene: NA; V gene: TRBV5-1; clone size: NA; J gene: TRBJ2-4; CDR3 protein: CASSLVVAPGAKNIQYF; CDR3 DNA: TGCGCCAGCAGCTTGGTCGTGGCCCCTGGCGCCAAAAACATTCAGTACTTC
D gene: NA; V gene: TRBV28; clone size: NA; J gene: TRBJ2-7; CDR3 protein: CASSLGGLNSYEQYF; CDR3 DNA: TGTGCCAGCAGTTTGGGGGGACTGAACTCCTACGAGCAGTACTTC
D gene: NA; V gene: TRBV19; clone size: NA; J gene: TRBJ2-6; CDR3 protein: CASSFPSSGANVLTF; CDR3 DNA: TGTGCCAGTAGTTTTCCTAGCTCTGGGGCCAACGTCCTGACTTTC
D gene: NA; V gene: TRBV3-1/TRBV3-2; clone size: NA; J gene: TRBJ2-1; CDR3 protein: CASSRKHRGARGNEQFF; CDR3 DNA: TGTGCCAGCAGCCGTAAACACCGGGGAGCTAGAGGCAATGAGCAGTTCTTC